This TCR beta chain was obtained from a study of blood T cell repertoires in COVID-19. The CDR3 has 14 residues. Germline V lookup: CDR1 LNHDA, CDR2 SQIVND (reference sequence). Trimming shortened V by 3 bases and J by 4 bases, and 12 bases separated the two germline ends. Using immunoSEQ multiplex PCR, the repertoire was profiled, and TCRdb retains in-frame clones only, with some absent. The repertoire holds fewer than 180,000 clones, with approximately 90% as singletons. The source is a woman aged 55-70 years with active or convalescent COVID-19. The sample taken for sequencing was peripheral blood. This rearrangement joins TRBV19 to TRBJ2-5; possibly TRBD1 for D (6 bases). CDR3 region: CASSMVRGSETQYF. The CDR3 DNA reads TGTGCCAGTAGTATGGTCAGGGGTTCAGAGACCCAGTACTTC.